The 26 T cell receptor beta chains listed next were all sequenced from one sample in a study of cytomegalovirus exposure and HLA in healthy donors. The protocol was immunoSEQ multiplex PCR, while the TCRdb copy is restricted to in-frame clones and leaves out a portion. In the table there are 130,000 or so clones, roughly 89% of which are singletons. Material for sequencing was PBMCs. The source is a man younger than 40 in good health and CMV-seronegative.

This rearrangement joins TRBV4-2 to TRBJ1-5; D gene ambiguous. Trimming took 4 bases from V and 5 from J, leaving 15 bases between them. Germline V gene lookup returns CDR1 LGHNA and CDR2 YNFKEQ. This CDR3 is built from 15 residues. The CDR3 DNA reads as TGTGCCAGCAGCCTCCGGCCGGGGTTGGATCAGCCCCAGCATTTT. Translation: CASSLRPGLDQPQHF.

This rearrangement joins TRBV9 to TRBJ2-1, with D tentatively TRBD1 (7 bases). This CDR3 has 16 residues. V was cut by 0 bases and J by 8 bases, with 18 bases left in between. Germline V gene lookup returns CDR1 SGDLS and CDR2 YYNGEE. CDR3 sequence: CASSVAAGGSRDEQFF. DNA of the CDR3: TGTGCCAGCAGCGTAGCGGCAGGGGGGTCGCGCGATGAGCAGTTCTTC.

This sequence joins TRBV28 and TRBJ1-2; D may be TRBD1 (6 bases). The CDR3 runs to 15 residues. CDR1 is MDHEN and CDR2 is SYDVKM in the germline V gene. Trimming left V 3 bases short and J 0 bases short, with 11 bases between. In DNA form, the CDR3 reads TGTGCCAGCAGTTTCCCCGACAGGACTAACTATGGCTACACCTTC. Protein sequence: CASSFPDRTNYGYTF.

This chain joins TRBV2 and TRBJ2-5; D remains unclear. The germline V gene has CDR1 SNHLY and CDR2 FYNNEI. This CDR3 contains 12 residues. V lost 6 bases and J 2 bases, leaving 7 bases between the germline ends. The CDR3 spells CASRQAQETQYF. The DNA of the CDR3 is TGTGCCAGCAGGCAGGCACAAGAGACCCAGTACTTC.

This chain uses TRBV6-4 with TRBJ2-3; D call uncertain. The CDR3 length is 15 residues. Germline CDR1 reads MRHNA; CDR2 reads SNTAGT. V was trimmed by 2 bases and J by 0 bases, leaving 9 bases between them. CDR3 loop: CASSDTGSSTDTQYF. CDR3 sequence (DNA): TGTGCCAGCAGTGACACGGGTTCTAGCACAGATACGCAGTATTTT.

The chain couples TRBV4-1 to TRBJ2-3; tentatively, D is TRBD2 (6 bases). V lost 0 bases and J lost 6, with 19 bases in between. Germline V gene lookup returns CDR1 MGHRA and CDR2 YSYEKL. The CDR3 loop spans 17 amino acids. The CDR3 sequence is CASSQDPPQRVVDTQYF. In DNA form, the CDR3 reads TGCGCCAGCAGCCAAGACCCCCCTCAGCGGGTGGTTGATACGCAGTATTTT.

The rearrangement uses TRBV5-1 and TRBJ2-1; 9 nucleotides match TRBD1. V lost 8 bases and J lost 6; bases outside the gene matches: 12. The CDR3 is 15 residues long. CDR1 is SGHRS, CDR2 YFSETQ, per germline. DNA of the CDR3: TGCGCCAGTTTTACAGGGGGCGCAAATATCAATGAGCAGTTCTTC. Its protein product is CASFTGGANINEQFF.

The chain is built from TRBV6-1 and TRBJ2-7, with D possibly TRBD1 on 6 matching bases. Trimming took off 7 bases at V and 6 bases at J, with 19 bases between the two ends. Germline CDR1 and CDR2: MNHNS and SASEGT. This CDR3 has 14 residues. The CDR3 is CASMQGRLGFEQYF. The DNA for the CDR3 is TGTGCCAGCATGCAGGGGCGTTTGGGATTCGAGCAGTACTTC.

V gene TRBV19 combines with J gene TRBJ1-6, with D perhaps TRBD1 (6 bases). CDR3 length: 16 residues. V was clipped by 6 bases and J by 0 bases, with 12 bases between them. Germline V lookup: CDR1 LNHDA, CDR2 SQIVND (reference sequence). CDR3 sequence: CASSPQGSSYNSPLHF. Here the CDR3 DNA reads TGTGCCAGTAGCCCACAGGGTAGCTCCTATAATTCACCCCTCCACTTT.

The rearrangement links TRBV11-2 to TRBJ1-5; 9 nucleotides match TRBD1. V was clipped by 3 bases and J by 5 bases; unmatched bases: 2. The CDR3 runs to 14 residues. The germline V gene encodes CDR1 SGHAT and CDR2 FQNNGV. The CDR3 loop is CASSFTGGDQPQHF. The CDR3 DNA follows: TGTGCCAGCAGCTTTACAGGGGGCGATCAGCCCCAGCATTTT.

The chain joins TRBV25-1 to TRBJ1-1; tentative D call: TRBD1 (5 bases). Germline V gene lookup returns CDR1 MGHDK and CDR2 SYGVNS. V was clipped by 10 bases and J by 5 bases, with 23 bases between them. The CDR3 is 15 residues long. The CDR3 nucleotides read TGTGCCACCAAAATAACGGCAGGGCGGGGGACTGAAGCTTTCTTT. It is translated as CATKITAGRGTEAFF.

The genes are TRBV7-2 and TRBJ2-1, with 9 bases identical to TRBD2. CDR1 is SGHTA, CDR2 FQGNSA, per germline. V gave up 2 bases and J gave up 4 bases; unmatched junction bases: 3. CDR3 length equals 15 residues. This chain's CDR3 is CASSLSGGTYNEQFF. The DNA of the CDR3 is TGTGCCAGCAGCTTAAGCGGGGGGACTTACAATGAGCAGTTCTTC.

This clone turned up a few times. The rearrangement joins TRBV7-8 to TRBJ1-6; no reliable D call. CDR1 SGHVS and CDR2 FQNEAQ come from the germline V gene. The CDR3 covers 15 residues. The V end lost 5 bases, the J end lost 8 bases, and 16 bases lay between the germline ends. DNA of the CDR3: TGTGCCAGCAGCCCCCAACGGGTCAGTTATTCACCCCTCCACTTT. Amino acid sequence: CASSPQRVSYSPLHF.

V and J are TRBV10-1 and TRBJ1-1; D is unclear. Germline assignment: CDR1 WNHNN and CDR2 SYGVQD (reference sequence). Trimming shortened V by 3 bases and J by 11 bases, and 13 bases separated the two germline ends. CDR3 length: 12 amino acids. CDR3 sequence: CASSEEGTVAFF. CDR3 DNA: TGCGCCAGCAGTGAAGAGGGTACAGTGGCTTTCTTT.

J is TRBJ2-7 and V is TRBV13, with D possibly matching TRBD2 (6 bases). Trimming cost V 5 bases and J 2 bases, with 13 bases left between them. CDR3 size: 14 residues. Germline CDR1 reads PRHDT; CDR2 reads FYEKMQ (reference sequence). CDR3 region: CASSAGRRTYEQYF. The CDR3 DNA reads TGTGCCAGCAGCGCTGGGAGGCGAACCTACGAGCAGTACTTC.

V and J are TRBV5-1 and TRBJ2-5; TRBD1 aligns across 9 bases. The V and J ends lost 2 bases and 1 base, in that order; junction bases with no gene match: 6. The germline CDR1 and CDR2 sequences are SGHRS and YFSETQ. The CDR3 totals 16 residues. CDR3: CASSLRTGGFQETQYF. In DNA form, the CDR3 reads TGCGCCAGCAGCTTACGTACAGGGGGCTTCCAAGAGACCCAGTACTTC.

The V call is TRBV4-1, the J call TRBJ2-2; TRBD1 agrees at 8 bases. The CDR3 runs 15 residues. Germline V gene lookup returns CDR1 MGHRA and CDR2 YSYEKL. The trim removed 2 bases at V and 2 bases at J, leaving 1 base unmatched. DNA of the CDR3: TGCGCCAGCAGCCAAACAGGGGGTAACACCGGGGAGCTGTTTTTT. Protein sequence: CASSQTGGNTGELFF.

The chain is built from TRBV4-2 and TRBJ2-5, with D possibly matching TRBD2 (6 bases). The germline CDR1 and CDR2 sequences are LGHNA and YNFKEQ. Between the trimmed V and J ends, which lost 1 base and 5 bases, there was a span of 14 bases. The CDR3 is 15 amino acids. The CDR3: CASSQAGGDRETQYF. The CDR3 DNA follows: TGTGCCAGCAGCCAAGCGGGCGGGGATCGGGAGACCCAGTACTTC.

The rearrangement joins TRBV15 to TRBJ2-2; 7 bases fit TRBD1. Germline V lookup: CDR1 LNHNV, CDR2 YYDKDF (reference sequence). The junction had 7 bases not matched to a gene; V was cut back by 6 bases and J by 0 bases. The CDR3 has 16 amino acids. This CDR3 is CATRTLTGSNTGELFF. The CDR3 coding sequence is TGTGCCACCAGGACCTTGACAGGGTCGAACACCGGGGAGCTGTTTTTT.

The chain combines TRBV15 with TRBJ1-5; D is unresolved. The CDR3 runs 14 residues. CDR1 LNHNV and CDR2 YYDKDF come from the germline V gene (reference sequence). Trimming pared 0 bases from V and 4 bases from J, leaving 7 bases between. This CDR3 is CATSRENLNQPQHF. CDR3 nucleotide sequence: TGTGCCACCAGCAGAGAAAACTTGAATCAGCCCCAGCATTTT.

V usage is TRBV29-1 and J usage is TRBJ1-2, with TRBD1 as a possible D gene (5 bases). From germline, CDR1 is SQVTM and CDR2 ANQGSEA. V was cut by 0 bases and J by 7 bases, with 18 bases left in between. The CDR3 is 15 amino acids. As DNA, the CDR3 is TGCAGCGTTGAAGATAGCCGCATCGATAGGGGTGGCTACACCTTC. It specifies CSVEDSRIDRGGYTF. Filled out from reference TRBV29-1 and TRBJ1-2, the complete variable domain reads SAVISQKPSRDICQRGTSLTIQCQVDSQVTMMFWYRQQPGQSLTLIATANQGSEATYESGFVIDKFPISRPNLTFSTLTVSNMSPEDSSIYLCSVEDSRIDRGGYTFGSGTRLTVV.

The chain employs TRBV6-4 and TRBJ1-6; 10 bases agree with TRBD1. This CDR3 comprises 15 residues. After removal of 2 bases from V and 7 bases from J, the junction contained 2 bases not matched to a gene. Germline CDR1 MRHNA, CDR2 SNTAGT. CDR3 nucleotide sequence: TGTGCCAGCAGTGACACGACAGGGGGCAATTCACCCCTCCACTTT. The encoded protein is CASSDTTGGNSPLHF.

This clone was detected only once. V usage is TRBV4-2 and J usage is TRBJ1-1; the D gene is possibly TRBD1 (6 bases). Trimming stripped 2 bases from V and 3 bases from J, with 10 bases between. In germline, CDR1 is LGHNA, CDR2 YNFKEQ. The CDR3 has 14 amino acids. This CDR3 reads CASSQQGRDTEAFF. Here the CDR3 DNA reads TGTGCCAGCAGCCAACAGGGGAGGGACACTGAAGCTTTCTTT.

The chain joins TRBV19 to TRBJ2-7; TRBD2 aligns across 9 bases. This CDR3 spans 15 amino acids. The V and J ends lost 4 bases and 6 bases, in that order; junction bases with no gene match: 10. The germline CDR1 and CDR2 sequences are LNHDA and SQIVND (reference sequence). CDR3 sequence: CASSRVAGGPGEQYF. For the CDR3, the DNA is TGTGCCAGTAGTAGAGTCGCGGGGGGGCCCGGCGAGCAGTACTTC.

The rearrangement joins TRBV11-2 to TRBJ2-7; TRBD1 matches 8 bases. This CDR3 spans 16 amino acids. Germline CDR1 and CDR2: SGHAT and FQNNGV. V trimming: 5 bases; J trimming: 7 bases; junction bases outside the gene matches: 16. The chain's CDR3 is CASSRGTTGVWGEQYF. In DNA, the CDR3 is TGTGCCAGCAGCCGGGGGACGACAGGGGTATGGGGTGAGCAGTACTTC.

The chain uses TRBV7-2 and TRBJ1-2, with TRBD1 matching over 10 bases. V was clipped by 5 bases and J by 7 bases; unmatched bases: 4. Germline CDR1 reads SGHTA; CDR2 reads FQGNSA. The CDR3 covers 13 residues. The CDR3 spells CASSPGTGVGYTF. The CDR3 DNA follows: TGTGCCAGCAGCCCAGGGACAGGGGTTGGCTACACCTTC. The variable domain in full, with the rest retrieved from reference TRBV7-2 and TRBJ1-2, is GAGVSQSPSNKVTEKGKDVELRCDPISGHTALYWYRQSLGQGLEFLIYFQGNSAPDKSGLPSDRFSAERTGGSVSTLTIQRTQQEDSAVYLCASSPGTGVGYTFGSGTRLTVV.